This T cell receptor beta chain was found in a study of blood T cell repertoires in COVID-19. This clone appeared a single time. Germline CDR1 is SGHTA and CDR2 is FQGNSA. This CDR3 is 13 amino acids long. V shed 6 bases and J shed 3 bases, with 9 bases lying between them. The Seattle site enrolled patients during active infection and followed them longitudinally. This table comes from immunoSEQ multiplex PCR, and its TCRdb copy is limited to in-frame clones, with some not included. This table holds 300,000 to 400,000 clones, approximately 88% found once. This chain links TRBV7-2 with TRBJ1-5; D is undetermined. The specimen sequenced was peripheral blood. The sequence derives from a woman aged 25 to 39 with COVID-19, enrolled during active disease. The CDR3 region is CASSPTDNQPQHF. The CDR3 DNA follows: TGTGCCAGCAGTCCGACTGACAATCAGCCCCAGCATTTT.